This T cell receptor beta chain stems from a study of OX40 agonist ivuxolimab in advanced cancers. Looking at the study overall: A mean age of around 63 years, range about 20 to 85, was recorded, and about 83% were male. Notes on the study in general: Expanded peripheral T cell antigen specificity was not determined.

In the case of this clone: Its antigen remains unknown.

Measured with immunoSEQ multiplex PCR; TCRdb has only the in-frame clones, and not every one. The table records over 30,000 clones, about four fifths of them present only once. J was trimmed by 4 bases and V by 5 bases; bases with no gene match: 8. CDR1 is MNHEY, CDR2 SMNVEV, per germline (reference sequence). CDR3 length: 14 residues. The source of this sequence is an adult with an advanced solid tumor such as melanoma, head and neck, liver or kidney cancer. This sequence joins TRBV27 and TRBJ2-7, with TRBD1 identical over 7 bases. The sample in question was CD4+ or CD8+ T cells sorted from blood, obtained in a trial of the OX40 agonist ivuxolimab. The CDR3 loop is CASSDLGGLYEQYF. As DNA, the CDR3 is TGTGCCAGCAGTGACTTAGGGGGCTTATACGAGCAGTACTTC.